Only a few counts were recorded for the clone carrying this T cell receptor beta chain. Its antigen is unknown. This sample was included in a study of early T cells in non-severe SARS-CoV-2 infection. Study results and limitations: Missing private and CD4 specificities, VDJdb matching favored anti-spike CD8 responses.

TCRdb analysed the 5' RACE reads with MiXCR anew, one entry per CDR3 protein. The profile covers 45,000 to 55,000 distinct CDR3 sequences, with 7.7% appearing a single time and 5.8% taken by the ten largest. The length of the CDR3 is 14 residues. Losses at the gene ends were 6 bases for V and 5 bases for J; bases not matched to a gene: 7. The rearrangement joins TRBV12-3 or TRBV12-4 to TRBJ2-5; TRBD1 aligns across 9 bases. Input material: whole blood. This TCR was sampled from an adult who was a healthcare worker with PCR-confirmed SARS-CoV-2 infection or an uninfected control (not recorded which). The CDR3 region is CASSHGQGMETQYF. The CDR3, as DNA: TGTGCCAGCAGCCACGGACAGGGGATGGAGACCCAGTACTTC.